This TCR beta chain derives from a study of cytotoxic CD8 clonotypes in ibrutinib-treated CLL. Background on the study: Results showed roughly 25 partial and 2 complete responses; following median 68 months, around 15 remained remitted, roughly 12 advanced.

Method: immunoSEQ multiplex PCR; TCRdb's copy keeps in-frame clones and lacks some. The repertoire includes approximately 190,000 clones, nearly 80% of them detected once, and about an eighth sits in the top ten. The length of the CDR3 is 14 residues. The germline CDR1 and CDR2 sequences are SGHAT and FQDESV (reference sequence). The V segment lost 5 bases and the J segment 6 bases; nucleotides outside the gene matches: 9. The TCR was taken from a human donor with chronic lymphocytic leukemia. This specimen consisted of PBMCs, obtained after 12 months of ibrutinib treatment. V and J are TRBV11-1 and TRBJ1-2; 7 bases match TRBD1. The DNA of the CDR3 is TGTGCCAGCAGCCCGGGCCTCACAGGGGATGGCTACACCTTC. It is translated as CASSPGLTGDGYTF.